This T cell receptor beta chain was captured in a study of blood T cell repertoires in COVID-19. For the study at large: Researchers got acute and convalescent COVID-19 samples from the United States, Italy and Spain. T cells, B-cell-depleted T cells, or PBMCs provided the cDNA or gDNA that served as material.

The protocol was immunoSEQ multiplex PCR, while the TCRdb copy is restricted to in-frame clones and leaves out a portion. The table lists hundreds of thousands of clones, 75% to 85% of them singletons, with approximately 7.9% in the top ten. Per the germline V gene, CDR1 is MNHEY and CDR2 is SVGAGI. The junction had 10 bases not matched to a gene; V was cut back by 11 bases and J by 9 bases. The CDR3 totals 12 residues. The receptor comes from a human donor in a cohort sampled during active COVID-19. The chain uses TRBV6-5 and TRBJ2-7, with 10 nucleotides matching TRBD1. Material for sequencing was peripheral blood. CDR3 region: CAGGQGDYGQYF. The DNA for the CDR3 is TGTGCCGGTGGACAGGGGGATTATGGGCAGTACTTC.